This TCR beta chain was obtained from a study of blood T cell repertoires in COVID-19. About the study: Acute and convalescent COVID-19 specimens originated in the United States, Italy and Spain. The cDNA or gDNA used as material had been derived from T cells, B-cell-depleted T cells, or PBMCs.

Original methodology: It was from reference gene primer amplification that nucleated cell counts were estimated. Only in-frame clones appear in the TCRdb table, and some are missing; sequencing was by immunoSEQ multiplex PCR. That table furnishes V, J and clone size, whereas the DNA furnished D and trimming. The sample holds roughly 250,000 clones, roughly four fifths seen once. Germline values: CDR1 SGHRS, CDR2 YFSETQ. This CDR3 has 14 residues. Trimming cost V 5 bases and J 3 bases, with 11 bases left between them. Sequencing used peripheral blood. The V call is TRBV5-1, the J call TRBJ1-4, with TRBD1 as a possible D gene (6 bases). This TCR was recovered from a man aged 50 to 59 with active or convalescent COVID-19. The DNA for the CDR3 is TGCGCCAGCAGGACAGGCGGGCCTAATGAAAAACTGTTTTTT. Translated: CASRTGGPNEKLFF.